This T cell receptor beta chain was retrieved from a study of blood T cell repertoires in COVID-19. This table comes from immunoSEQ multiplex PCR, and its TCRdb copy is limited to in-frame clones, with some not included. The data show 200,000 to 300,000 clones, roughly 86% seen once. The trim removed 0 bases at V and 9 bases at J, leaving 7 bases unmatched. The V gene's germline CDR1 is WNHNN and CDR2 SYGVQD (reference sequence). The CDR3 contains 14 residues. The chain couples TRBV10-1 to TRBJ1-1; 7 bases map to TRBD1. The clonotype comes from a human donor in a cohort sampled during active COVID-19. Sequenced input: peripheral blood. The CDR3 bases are TGCGCCAGCAGTGAGTCGGTGTCACAGGGGAAAGCTTTCTTT. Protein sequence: CASSESVSQGKAFF.